One and the same sample provided the 29 T cell receptor beta chains below, sequenced in a study of cytomegalovirus exposure and HLA in healthy donors. The protocol was immunoSEQ multiplex PCR, while the TCRdb copy is restricted to in-frame clones and leaves out a portion. The sample shows over 200,000 clones, over 65% of them seen only once. Specimen: PBMCs. The receptors originated from a young woman in good health and CMV-seronegative.

The CDR3 sequence is CASSRIQGANEKLFF. CDR3 sequence (DNA): TGTGCCAGCAGCAGAATCCAGGGGGCAAATGAAAAACTGTTTTTT. The chain has TRBV27 and TRBJ1-4, with 8 bases identical to TRBD1. V shed 6 bases, J shed 5 bases, and the junction held 8 bases outside the gene matches. The germline V gene encodes CDR1 MNHEY and CDR2 SMNVEV (reference sequence). The CDR3 length is 15 residues.

V is TRBV10-1 and J is TRBJ2-1, with D perhaps matching TRBD2 (6 bases). Germline V CDR1 and CDR2: WNHNN, SYGVQD (reference sequence). The CDR3 totals 14 residues. V lost 4 bases and J lost 4, with 11 bases in between. This CDR3 reads CASSVGLAYNEQFF. The CDR3 DNA reads as TGCGCCAGCAGTGTGGGTCTAGCGTACAATGAGCAGTTCTTC.

V usage is TRBV6-6 and J usage is TRBJ2-3, with 7 bases that match TRBD2. V lost 2 bases and J lost 2; bases outside the gene matches: 7. CDR1 and CDR2 (germline): MNHNY, SVGAGI (reference sequence). This CDR3 has 16 amino acids. The CDR3 is CASSYPGGLYTDTQYF. The CDR3 DNA sequence: TGTGCCAGCAGTTACCCGGGAGGTCTTTACACAGATACGCAGTATTTT.

V is TRBV5-1 and J is TRBJ2-1; no clear D. The CDR3 extends over 15 amino acids. Germline-derived CDR1 and CDR2 are SGHRS and YFSETQ. The V gene lost 4 bases and the J gene lost 1 base, with 12 bases spanning the gap. The DNA for the CDR3 is TGCGCCAGCAGCCTCGGATACCTTTCCTACAATGAGCAGTTCTTC. Translating gives CASSLGYLSYNEQFF.

The genes are TRBV28 and TRBJ2-1, with D possibly being TRBD2 (5 bases). The V end lost 1 base, the J end lost 4 bases, and 11 bases lay between the germline ends. Germline V gene sequence: CDR1 MDHEN, CDR2 SYDVKM. The CDR3 is made up of 15 amino acids. This chain's CDR3 is CASSLLGSEYNEQFF. The CDR3 DNA follows: TGTGCCAGCAGTTTATTGGGTAGCGAGTACAATGAGCAGTTCTTC. The whole variable domain, filled in from reference TRBV28 and TRBJ2-1, reads DVKVTQSSRYLVKRTGEKVFLECVQDMDHENMFWYRQDPGLGLRLIYFSYDVKMKEKGDIPEGYSVSREKKERFSLILESASTNQTSMYLCASSLLGSEYNEQFFGPGTRLTVL.

The chain joins TRBV9 to TRBJ1-2; no clear D. Germline V gene lookup returns CDR1 SGDLS and CDR2 YYNGEE. Trimming removed 0 bases from V and 11 bases from J, with 17 bases in between. This CDR3 comprises 14 residues. The CDR3 DNA reads as TGTGCCAGCAGCGTAGTACCCGTCGACGGAAGGTACACCTTC. It yields the protein CASSVVPVDGRYTF.

The rearrangement links TRBV18 to TRBJ1-2, with 10 bases lining up with TRBD1. There are 15 residues in the CDR3. Germline CDR1 is KGHSH and CDR2 is LQKENI. V lost 6 bases, J lost 6 bases, and 10 bases stayed unmatched. The CDR3: CASSRQGDRGDGYTF. Written as DNA, the CDR3 is TGTGCCAGCTCCCGCCAAGGGGACAGGGGCGATGGCTACACCTTC.

This chain joins TRBV19 and TRBJ1-1; D is unclear. This CDR3 has 14 residues. The germline V gene has CDR1 LNHDA and CDR2 SQIVND (reference sequence). The germline V and J ends were trimmed by 6 bases and 4 bases, with 15 bases remaining between them. DNA for the CDR3: TGTGCCAGTAGATCCCAGGCTCCAACCACTGAAGCTTTCTTT. Its translation: CASRSQAPTTEAFF.

This clone was seen once. The chain joins TRBV25-1 to TRBJ2-5; 7 bases agree with TRBD1. J lost 5 bases, V lost 5 bases, and 8 bases had no gene match. Per germline, CDR1 MGHDK and CDR2 SYGVNS. The CDR3 is made up of 14 amino acids. The CDR3 DNA reads as TGTGCCAGCAGTAACCCAGGGGGTTCTGAGACCCAGTACTTC. The encoded protein is CASSNPGGSETQYF.

The chain links TRBV28 to TRBJ2-1; TRBD2 agrees at 13 bases. The germline V gene encodes CDR1 MDHEN and CDR2 SYDVKM. This CDR3 has 17 amino acids. Trimming cost V 8 bases and J 1 base; bases outside gene matches: 8. CDR3 nucleotide sequence: TGTGCCAGCTGGGGACTAGCGGGATATGGGTCCTACAATGAGCAGTTCTTC. Translation: CASWGLAGYGSYNEQFF.

J is TRBJ2-6 and V is TRBV27; unclear D gene. The CDR3 contains 15 residues. The V gene lost 4 bases and the J gene lost 4 bases, with 11 bases spanning the gap. The germline V gene has CDR1 MNHEY and CDR2 SMNVEV (reference sequence). The DNA of the CDR3 is TGTGCCAGCAGTTCTCCCTCGGCCGGGGCCAACGTCCTGACTTTC. It specifies CASSSPSAGANVLTF.

The chain is built from TRBV28 and TRBJ1-4; D gene unclear. The CDR3 is made up of 14 amino acids. The germline CDR1 and CDR2 sequences are MDHEN and SYDVKM. The ends were cut back, 8 bases at V and 8 bases at J, with 18 bases in the middle. The CDR3 DNA reads TGTGCCAGCGGGAACACTCAAGCGACGGAAAAACTGTTTTTT. Protein sequence: CASGNTQATEKLFF.

On this clone itself: A junction boundary mismatches the germline segment, possibly from a read error. This CDR3 reads CATSGEYAGLAKNTGELFF. The CDR3 DNA is TGTGCCACCAGCGGAGAATACGCGGGACTAGCGAAGAACACCGGGGAGCTGTTTTTT. This chain uses TRBV15 with TRBJ2-2, with 10 bases identical to TRBD2. This CDR3 contains 19 residues. CDR1 and CDR2 from the germline V gene are LNHNV and YYDKDF (reference sequence).

V is TRBV9 and J is TRBJ1-3, with 8 positions matching TRBD1. CDR3 length: 18 amino acids. Germline lookup yields CDR1 SGDLS and CDR2 YYNGEE. V was clipped by 4 bases and J by 0 bases; unmatched bases: 12. The CDR3 sequence is CASSPLDRESRSGNTIYF. Here the CDR3 DNA reads TGTGCCAGCAGCCCGTTGGACAGGGAGTCGCGCTCTGGAAACACCATATATTTT.

V and J are TRBV9 and TRBJ1-6; 7 bases line up with TRBD1. The CDR3 length is 17 residues. V was pared by 0 bases and J by 0 bases, with 3 bases of the junction left unmatched. Germline-derived CDR1 and CDR2 are SGDLS and YYNGEE. CDR3 nucleotides: TGTGCCAGCAGCGTAGAGGGGGCTAGCTCCTATAATTCACCCCTCCACTTT. Translating gives CASSVEGASSYNSPLHF.

V gene TRBV29-1 combines with J gene TRBJ2-7; the match to TRBD2 covers 8 bases. Germline-derived CDR1 and CDR2 are SQVTM and ANQGSEA. Trimming took 2 bases from V and 3 from J; bases not matched to a gene: 3. The CDR3 runs 13 residues. CDR3 DNA sequence: TGCAGCGTTGAACTAGCGGGCCTCTACGAGCAGTACTTC. Protein: CSVELAGLYEQYF.

The chain couples TRBV6-1 to TRBJ2-3; no definite D call. The germline gives CDR1 MNHNS, CDR2 SASEGT. V was trimmed by 10 bases and J by 0 bases, leaving 11 bases between them. This CDR3 has 13 residues. The CDR3 nucleotides read TGTGCCACCTCCTGGGATAGCACAGATACGCAGTATTTT. Protein product: CATSWDSTDTQYF.

This chain connects TRBV7-9 to TRBJ2-7, with 11 bases matching TRBD1. The ends lost 5 bases at V and 6 bases at J; junction bases unmatched: 6. The CDR3 runs to 14 residues. Germline V gene sequence: CDR1 SEHNR, CDR2 FQNEAQ (reference sequence). The CDR3 region is CASSRGTGGPEQYF. The CDR3 coding sequence is TGTGCCAGCAGCAGAGGGACAGGGGGACCCGAGCAGTACTTC.

The chain recombines TRBV30 with TRBJ2-7; a weak D match, TRBD2 (5 bases). Germline values: CDR1 GTSNPN, CDR2 SVGIG (reference sequence). Trimming left V 4 bases short and J 2 bases short, with 9 bases between. This CDR3 region has 12 residues. CDR3 residues: CAWTPGTYEQYF. DNA for the CDR3: TGTGCCTGGACCCCCGGGACCTACGAGCAGTACTTC.

The CDR3 sequence: CASSREQMSRPGSYGYTF. DNA for the CDR3: TGTGCCAGCTCACGCGAACAGATGTCCCGCCCTGGATCCTATGGCTACACCTTC. The chain employs TRBV18 and TRBJ1-2, with D unclear. The CDR3 is 18 residues long. CDR1 and CDR2 (germline): KGHSH, LQKENI. V dropped 4 bases and J dropped 4 bases, with 25 bases sitting between them.

The chain joins TRBV7-6 to TRBJ2-5, with D unclear. The CDR3 is made up of 13 amino acids. Germline V gene data show CDR1 as SGHVS and CDR2 as FNYEAQ. Trimming cost V 5 bases and J 1 base, with 8 bases left between them. CDR3: CASSPSLQETQYF. The CDR3 DNA sequence: TGTGCCAGCAGCCCCAGTCTCCAAGAGACCCAGTACTTC.

The chain links TRBV11-2 to TRBJ2-1; D remains ambiguous. Germline values: CDR1 SGHAT, CDR2 FQNNGV. The length of the CDR3 is 15 residues. Trimming removed 6 bases at V and 3 bases at J, with 15 bases between. DNA of the CDR3: TGTGCCAGCAGACTGAAGGGCGATGTCTACAATGAGCAGTTCTTC. Its translation is CASRLKGDVYNEQFF. The complete variable domain, with remaining parts taken from reference TRBV11-2 and TRBJ2-1, reads EAGVAQSPRYKIIEKRQSVAFWCNPISGHATLYWYQQILGQGPKLLIQFQNNGVVDDSQLPKDRFSAERLKGVDSTLKIQPAKLEDSAVYLCASRLKGDVYNEQFFGPGTRLTVL.

The V gene is TRBV30, the J gene TRBJ2-7, with D possibly called TRBD1 or TRBD2 (5 bases each). CDR1 and CDR2 from the germline V gene are GTSNPN and SVGIG (reference sequence). V was cut by 1 base and J by 3 bases, with 16 bases left in between. This CDR3 is 15 amino acids long. In DNA form, the CDR3 reads TGTGCCTGGAGTGGGTTTGGGGACGGACACTACGAGCAGTACTTC. It yields the protein CAWSGFGDGHYEQYF.

The chain combines TRBV4-1 with TRBJ1-4; D is ambiguous. Germline CDR1 MGHRA, CDR2 YSYEKL. Between the trimmed V and J ends, which lost 0 bases and 5 bases, there was a span of 10 bases. The length of the CDR3 is 15 residues. The CDR3 DNA follows: TGCGCCAGCAGCCAAGATAGAAAGGAGAATGAAAAACTGTTTTTT. Its translation is CASSQDRKENEKLFF.

This sequence joins TRBV28 and TRBJ1-2; D ambiguous. The CDR3 contains 15 residues. Trimming cost V 2 bases and J 3 bases, with 13 bases left between them. Germline V CDR1 and CDR2: MDHEN, SYDVKM. CDR3 sequence reads: CASSLVGRDYYGYTF. CDR3 in DNA: TGTGCCAGCAGTTTAGTAGGGAGGGATTACTATGGCTACACCTTC.

The V gene is TRBV7-9, the J gene TRBJ1-3; 9 bases are shared with TRBD1. J lost 3 bases, V lost 5 bases, and 5 bases had no gene match. This CDR3 is 15 amino acids long. CDR1 and CDR2 from the germline V gene are SEHNR and FQNEAQ (reference sequence). The CDR3 is CASSPQGAVGNTIYF. The DNA of the CDR3 is TGTGCCAGCAGCCCACAGGGGGCAGTTGGAAACACCATATATTTT.

The chain combines TRBV7-9 with TRBJ2-7; TRBD1 agrees at 7 bases. With V trimmed by 5 bases and J by 2 bases, 6 bases remained unmatched. CDR3 length: 14 residues. Germline CDR1 SEHNR, CDR2 FQNEAQ (reference sequence). In DNA form, the CDR3 reads TGTGCCAGCAGCAGCGACAGGGTGACCTACGAGCAGTACTTC. Protein sequence: CASSSDRVTYEQYF.

J is TRBJ2-7 and V is TRBV9; 11 bases are shared with TRBD1. With V trimmed by 3 bases and J by 1 base, 3 bases remained unmatched. The CDR3 runs to 15 residues. Germline loops: CDR1 SGDLS, CDR2 YYNGEE. CDR3: CASSAGTGGSYEQYF. In DNA form, the CDR3 reads TGTGCCAGCAGCGCCGGGACAGGGGGGTCCTACGAGCAGTACTTC. Based on the CDR3 plus reference TRBV9 and TRBJ2-7, the full variable domain is DSGVTQTPKHLITATGQRVTLRCSPRSGDLSVYWYQQSLDQGLQFLIQYYNGEERAKGNILERFSAQQFPDLHSELNLSSLELGDSALYFCASSAGTGGSYEQYFGPGTRLTVT.

This chain links TRBV5-6 with TRBJ2-3, with a weak D call TRBD2 (5 bases). From germline, CDR1 is SGHDT and CDR2 YYEEEE. The CDR3 loop spans 14 amino acids. V was trimmed by 3 bases and J by 5 bases, leaving 13 bases between them. CDR3 sequence: CASSSRGSGDTQYF. CDR3 nucleotide sequence: TGTGCCAGCAGCTCCCGGGGTTCGGGAGATACGCAGTATTTT.